These 6 T cell receptor beta chains were all obtained from the same sample, sequenced in a study of a mutant IDH1 vaccine in newly diagnosed glioma. Libraries were prepared by immunoSEQ multiplex PCR; TCRdb keeps only in-frame clonotypes and omits some of them. In the table there are 53,000 or so clones, 70% to 85% of which are singletons. Their recognized antigens are unknown. Stated time point: week 35, safety follow-up. It was 300 ug of mutant IDH1 20-mer peptide that made up each vaccine dose, given with topical imiquimod. Sequencing was performed on PBMCs, taken from a glioma patient whose treatment included an IDH1 peptide vaccine. These receptors came from a man aged 35 to 55 with glioma.

This chain connects TRBV30 to TRBJ2-3, with D unclear. The CDR3 loop spans 12 amino acids. The ends were cut back, 1 base at V and 3 bases at J, with 5 bases in the middle. Germline V gene sequence: CDR1 GTSNPN, CDR2 SVGIG (reference sequence). As DNA, the CDR3 is TGTGCCTGGAGTGCCTTGACAGATACGCAGTATTTT. This sequence encodes CAWSALTDTQYF.

The chain recombines TRBV19 with TRBJ1-3, with TRBD1 as a possible D gene (5 bases). Trimming took off 5 bases at V and 1 base at J, with 9 bases between the two ends. Germline CDR1 reads LNHDA; CDR2 reads SQIVND (reference sequence). This CDR3 has 14 residues. The chain's CDR3 is CASSDGASGNTIYF. DNA of the CDR3: TGTGCCAGTAGTGACGGGGCGTCTGGAAACACCATATATTTT.

This clone was picked up a small number of times. The V call is TRBV2, the J call TRBJ2-5; D ambiguous. The CDR3 contains 12 residues. The germline V gene encodes CDR1 SNHLY and CDR2 FYNNEI. The germline V and J ends were trimmed by 6 bases and 2 bases, with 7 bases remaining between them. The DNA of the CDR3 is TGTGCCAGCAGCCCCTTTCAAGAGACCCAGTACTTC. Translated, it gives CASSPFQETQYF.

The chain combines TRBV19 with TRBJ1-5, with no clear D. The germline V gene encodes CDR1 LNHDA and CDR2 SQIVND (reference sequence). Trimming left V 5 bases short and J 0 bases short, with 11 bases between. The CDR3 is 15 residues long. This chain's CDR3 is CASSGGKYSNQPQHF. The CDR3 DNA sequence: TGTGCCAGTAGTGGAGGGAAATATAGCAATCAGCCCCAGCATTTT. The full variable domain, completed using reference TRBV19 and TRBJ1-5, is DGGITQSPKYLFRKEGQNVTLSCEQNLNHDAMYWYRQDPGQGLRLIYYSQIVNDFQKGDIAEGYSVSREKKESFPLTVTSAQKNPTAFYLCASSGGKYSNQPQHFGDGTRLSIL.

This chain connects TRBV6-6 to TRBJ2-5; 8 bases map to TRBD2. The CDR3 is 13 amino acids. Germline CDR1 reads MNHNY; CDR2 reads SVGAGI (reference sequence). The ends lost 6 bases at V and 5 bases at J; junction bases unmatched: 5. CDR3 loop: CASRRGAGETQYF. The CDR3 DNA reads as TGTGCCAGCAGGCGGGGGGCCGGGGAGACCCAGTACTTC.

The genes are TRBV6-5 and TRBJ1-1; D is possibly TRBD1 (6 bases). CDR1 MNHEY and CDR2 SVGAGI come from the germline V gene. The CDR3 is made up of 11 amino acids. V gave up 8 bases and J gave up 11 bases, with 15 bases separating them. The DNA of the CDR3 is TGTGCCAGCCGATTCAGGGGAAAGGCTTTCTTT. Encoded protein: CASRFRGKAFF.